These T cell receptor beta chains were read from a single sample in a study of T cells in Graves' hyperthyroidism and ophthalmopathy. TCRdb ran MiXCR on the multiplex PCR reads and lists one entry per CDR3 protein. The table lists approximately 510,000 distinct CDR3 sequences, approximately 49% of them singletons. Sequencing was performed on peripheral blood or thyroid tissue (not recorded which). The receptors were gathered from an adult woman with Graves' disease, either hyperthyroidism or ophthalmopathy (not recorded which). The CDR3 runs from the conserved cysteine through the conserved F or W. D genes are given only for firm matches.

>TRBV5-6|.|TRBJ2-7
CASSPKGKYEQYF
>TRBV20-1|.|TRBJ1-5
CSAGGANQPQHF
>TRBV27|TRBD1|TRBJ2-7
CASSWGDRDGYEQYF
>TRBV2|.|TRBJ2-5
CASSEWQQETQYF
>TRBV6-2/TRBV6-3|TRBD2|TRBJ2-2
CASSHSPGAGGKAGELFF
>TRBV29-1|TRBD1|TRBJ2-7
CSVRTGLSLLSYEQYF
>TRBV20-1|.|TRBJ1-5
CSARESGNQPQHF
>TRBV7-8|TRBD1|TRBJ2-7
CASSLERQGQYEQYF
>TRBV19|TRBD1|TRBJ2-7
CASSIVGQGEQYF
>TRBV2|.|TRBJ1-1
CASRRQRNTEAFF
>TRBV10-3|.|TRBJ2-7
CATGDLSSYEQYF
>TRBV7-9|TRBD1|TRBJ1-1
CASTLMTGTEAFF
>TRBV20-1|.|TRBJ1-4
CSAHPPEGSEKLFF
>TRBV15|.|TRBJ2-7
CATSSNTESSYEQYF
>TRBV2|.|TRBJ1-1
CASNGADTNTEAFF
>TRBV7-3|.|TRBJ2-2
CASSLADGNTGELFF
>TRBV20-1|.|TRBJ1-5
CSARPGASNQPQHF
>TRBV2|.|TRBJ2-7
CASSFGVWEQYF